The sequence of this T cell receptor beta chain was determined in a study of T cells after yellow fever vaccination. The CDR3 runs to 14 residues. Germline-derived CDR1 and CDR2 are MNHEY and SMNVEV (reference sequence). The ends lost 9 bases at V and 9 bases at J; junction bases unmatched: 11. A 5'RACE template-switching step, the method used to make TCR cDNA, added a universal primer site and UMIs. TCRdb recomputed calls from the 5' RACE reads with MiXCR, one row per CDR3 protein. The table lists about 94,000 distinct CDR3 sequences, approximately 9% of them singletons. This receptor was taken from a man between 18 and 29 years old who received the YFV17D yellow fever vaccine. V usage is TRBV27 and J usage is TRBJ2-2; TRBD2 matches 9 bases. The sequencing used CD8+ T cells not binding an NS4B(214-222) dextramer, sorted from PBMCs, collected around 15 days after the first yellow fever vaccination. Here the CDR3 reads CASKGAGGGRELFF. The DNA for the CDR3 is TGTGCCAGTAAAGGAGCGGGGGGCGGCCGGGAGCTGTTTTTT.